This is a list of T cell receptor beta chains from one sample in a study of shared clonotypes between healthy human individuals. Sequencing used immunoSEQ multiplex PCR; TCRdb keeps in-frame clones, though not all of them. The table includes about 2 million clones, about 95% detected once. Sequencing used naive CD8+ T cells sorted from blood. These receptors were collected from a man aged 18 to 29 in good health. Both conserved end residues are part of each CDR3. The order of the fields is clone size, J gene, D gene, V gene, CDR3 protein, CDR3 DNA. D genes are given only for firm matches. Clone size is not always given. Where it is, it says once, few, many or a class for expanded clones.

abundance: -; j_gene: TRBJ2-5; d_gene: -; v_gene: TRBV7-2; CDR3aa: CASSLAGHAGKTQYF; CDR3nt: TGTGCCAGCAGCTTGGCGGGACATGCGGGAAAGACCCAGTACTTC
abundance: -; j_gene: TRBJ1-1; d_gene: TRBD1; v_gene: TRBV27; CDR3aa: CASRRVQGARNTEAFF; CDR3nt: TGTGCCAGCAGGCGGGTCCAGGGGGCAAGGAACACTGAAGCTTTCTTT
abundance: -; j_gene: TRBJ2-1; d_gene: -; v_gene: TRBV21-1; CDR3aa: CASAWRGSYNEQFF; CDR3nt: TGTGCCAGCGCCTGGCGGGGGTCCTACAATGAGCAGTTCTTC
abundance: -; j_gene: TRBJ2-1; d_gene: TRBD2; v_gene: TRBV30; CDR3aa: CAWSWGGISGNEQFF; CDR3nt: TGTGCCTGGAGTTGGGGGGGGATCTCAGGGAATGAGCAGTTCTTC
abundance: -; j_gene: TRBJ2-7; d_gene: -; v_gene: TRBV5-4; CDR3aa: CASSPRDGSYEQYF; CDR3nt: TGTGCCAGCAGCCCTCGGGACGGCTCCTACGAGCAGTACTTC
abundance: -; j_gene: TRBJ1-2; d_gene: -; v_gene: TRBV6-6; CDR3aa: CASSYGDGYTF; CDR3nt: TGTGCCAGCAGTTACGGCGATGGCTACACCTTC
abundance: -; j_gene: TRBJ2-2; d_gene: -; v_gene: TRBV19; CDR3aa: CASSTDGETGELFF; CDR3nt: TGTGCCAGTAGTACGGACGGGGAAACCGGGGAGCTGTTTTTT
abundance: -; j_gene: TRBJ1-2; d_gene: -; v_gene: TRBV4-3; CDR3aa: CASSQDEFARGVDGYTF; CDR3nt: TGCGCCAGCAGCCAAGATGAATTCGCCAGGGGAGTCGATGGCTACACCTTC
abundance: -; j_gene: TRBJ2-5; d_gene: -; v_gene: TRBV19; CDR3aa: CASSRDLEETQYF; CDR3nt: TGTGCCAGTAGTAGGGACCTTGAGGAGACCCAGTACTTC
abundance: -; j_gene: TRBJ2-1; d_gene: TRBD1; v_gene: TRBV6-1; CDR3aa: CASSGDRASYNEQFF; CDR3nt: TGTGCCAGCAGTGGGGACAGGGCCTCCTACAATGAGCAGTTCTTC
abundance: -; j_gene: TRBJ2-1; d_gene: -; v_gene: TRBV6-4; CDR3aa: CASSDLRQTEPKFF; CDR3nt: TGTGCCAGCAGTGACCTTCGGCAGACCGAGCCTAAGTTCTTC
abundance: -; j_gene: TRBJ2-7; d_gene: -; v_gene: TRBV7-9; CDR3aa: CASSWGTQTYEQYF; CDR3nt: TGTGCCAGCAGCTGGGGGACCCAGACCTACGAGCAGTACTTC
abundance: -; j_gene: TRBJ2-7; d_gene: TRBD2; v_gene: TRBV5-1; CDR3aa: CASSLSLAAAYEQYF; CDR3nt: TGCGCCAGCAGCTTGTCGCTAGCGGCTGCCTACGAGCAGTACTTC
abundance: -; j_gene: TRBJ2-7; d_gene: TRBD1; v_gene: TRBV6-1; CDR3aa: CASSSTGGFYEQYF; CDR3nt: TGTGCCAGCAGCTCGACAGGGGGATTCTACGAGCAGTACTTC
abundance: -; j_gene: TRBJ1-5; d_gene: -; v_gene: TRBV5-1; CDR3aa: CASSPSSVRQGSNQPQHF; CDR3nt: TGCGCCAGCAGCCCCAGCTCCGTCAGGCAGGGTAGCAATCAGCCCCAGCATTTT
abundance: -; j_gene: TRBJ2-7; d_gene: TRBD1; v_gene: TRBV2; CDR3aa: CASLLGSGTGRSEQYF; CDR3nt: TGTGCCAGCCTTCTCGGGTCCGGGACAGGACGGAGCGAGCAGTACTTC
abundance: -; j_gene: TRBJ2-1; d_gene: TRBD1; v_gene: TRBV4-1; CDR3aa: CASSQGDDRGQEQFF; CDR3nt: TGCGCCAGCAGCCAAGGCGATGACAGGGGGCAGGAGCAGTTCTTC
abundance: -; j_gene: TRBJ2-3; d_gene: -; v_gene: TRBV27; CDR3aa: CASRGAGTGSLAGVLWGTDTQYF; CDR3nt: TGTGCCAGCAGGGGGGCTGGGACAGGGTCCCTAGCGGGAGTTCTTTGGGGCACAGATACGCAGTATTTT
abundance: -; j_gene: TRBJ2-3; d_gene: TRBD2; v_gene: TRBV6-5; CDR3aa: CASSYLTSGTDTQYF; CDR3nt: TGTGCCAGCAGTTACCTGACTAGCGGCACAGATACGCAGTATTTT
abundance: -; j_gene: TRBJ2-1; d_gene: -; v_gene: TRBV13; CDR3aa: CASSLSGNEQFF; CDR3nt: TGTGCCAGCAGCTTGAGTGGGAATGAGCAGTTCTTC
abundance: -; j_gene: TRBJ1-2; d_gene: -; v_gene: TRBV2; CDR3aa: CASNSLSKLSYTF; CDR3nt: TGTGCCAGCAATTCCCTGAGTAAATTAAGCTACACCTTC
abundance: -; j_gene: TRBJ2-5; d_gene: -; v_gene: TRBV28; CDR3aa: CASSLSVVGETQYF; CDR3nt: TGTGCCAGCAGTTTATCCGTGGTAGGGGAGACCCAGTACTTC
abundance: once; j_gene: TRBJ2-7; d_gene: TRBD2; v_gene: TRBV6-5; CDR3aa: CASSYSSGEEWYEQYF; CDR3nt: TGTGCCAGCAGTTACTCAAGCGGGGAAGAATGGTACGAGCAGTACTTC
abundance: -; j_gene: TRBJ2-7; d_gene: TRBD1; v_gene: TRBV28; CDR3aa: CASTRQGLTYEQYF; CDR3nt: TGTGCCAGCACCAGACAGGGGTTAACCTACGAGCAGTACTTC
abundance: once; j_gene: TRBJ2-7; d_gene: TRBD1; v_gene: TRBV27; CDR3aa: CASSPIVPTGQGIEQYF; CDR3nt: TGTGCCAGCAGTCCAATAGTTCCCACGGGACAGGGCATCGAGCAGTACTTC
abundance: -; j_gene: TRBJ2-3; d_gene: TRBD2; v_gene: TRBV5-6; CDR3aa: CASSLAILAGVGPDTQYF; CDR3nt: TGTGCCAGCAGCTTGGCGATACTAGCGGGAGTGGGGCCAGATACGCAGTATTTT
abundance: -; j_gene: TRBJ2-3; d_gene: TRBD2; v_gene: TRBV6-5; CDR3aa: CASSTLAGGADTQYF; CDR3nt: TGTGCCAGCAGTACCTTAGCGGGGGGCGCAGATACGCAGTATTTT